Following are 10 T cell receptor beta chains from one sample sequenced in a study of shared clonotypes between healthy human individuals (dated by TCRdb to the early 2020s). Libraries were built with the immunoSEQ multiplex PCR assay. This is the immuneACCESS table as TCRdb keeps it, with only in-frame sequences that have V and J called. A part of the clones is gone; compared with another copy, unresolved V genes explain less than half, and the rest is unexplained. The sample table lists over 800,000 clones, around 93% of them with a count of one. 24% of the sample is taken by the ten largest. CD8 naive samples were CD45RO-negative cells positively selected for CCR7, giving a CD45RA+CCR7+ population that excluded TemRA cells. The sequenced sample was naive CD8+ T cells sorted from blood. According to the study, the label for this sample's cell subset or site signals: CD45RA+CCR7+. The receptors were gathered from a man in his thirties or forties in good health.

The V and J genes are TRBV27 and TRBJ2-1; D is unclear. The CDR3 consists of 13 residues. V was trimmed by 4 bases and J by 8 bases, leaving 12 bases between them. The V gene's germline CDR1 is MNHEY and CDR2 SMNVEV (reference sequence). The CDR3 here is CASSSRLWDEQFF. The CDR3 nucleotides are TGTGCCAGCAGTTCCCGGCTTTGGGATGAGCAGTTCTTC.

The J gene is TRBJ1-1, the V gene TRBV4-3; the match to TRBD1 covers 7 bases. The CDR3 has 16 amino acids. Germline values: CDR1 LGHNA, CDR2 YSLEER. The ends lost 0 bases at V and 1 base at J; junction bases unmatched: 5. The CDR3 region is CASSQDPRQGNTEAFF. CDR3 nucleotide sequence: TGCGCCAGCAGCCAAGATCCGCGACAGGGGAACACTGAAGCTTTCTTT.

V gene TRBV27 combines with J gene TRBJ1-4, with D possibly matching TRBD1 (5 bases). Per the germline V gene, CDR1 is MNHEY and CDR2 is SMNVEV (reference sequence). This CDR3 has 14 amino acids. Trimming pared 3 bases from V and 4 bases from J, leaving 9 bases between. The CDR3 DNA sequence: TGTGCCAGCAGTTTGAGCCAGGGTAATGAAAAACTGTTTTTT. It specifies CASSLSQGNEKLFF.

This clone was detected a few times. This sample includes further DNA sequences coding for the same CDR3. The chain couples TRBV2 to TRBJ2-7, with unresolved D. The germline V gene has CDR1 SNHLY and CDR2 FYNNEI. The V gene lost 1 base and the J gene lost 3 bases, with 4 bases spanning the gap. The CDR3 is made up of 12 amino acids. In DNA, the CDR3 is TGTGCCAGCAGTGAAGGGGACTACGAGCAGTACTTC. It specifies CASSEGDYEQYF.

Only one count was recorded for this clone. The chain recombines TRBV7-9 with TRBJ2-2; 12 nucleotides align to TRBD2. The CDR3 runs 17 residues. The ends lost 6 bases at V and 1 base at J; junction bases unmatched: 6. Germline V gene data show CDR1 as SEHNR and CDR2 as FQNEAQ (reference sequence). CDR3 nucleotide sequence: TGTGCCAGCAGGAAGTCTAGCGGGAGGGAGAACACCGGGGAGCTGTTTTTT. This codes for CASRKSSGRENTGELFF. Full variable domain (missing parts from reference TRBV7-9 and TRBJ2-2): DTGVSQNPRHKITKRGQNVTFRCDPISEHNRLYWYRQTLGQGPEFLTYFQNEAQLEKSRLLSDRFSAERPKGSFSTLEIQRTEQGDSAMYLCASRKSSGRENTGELFFGEGSRLTVL.

The CDR3 DNA sequence: TGTGCCAGCAGTGACAGAGGCGGACCGGGTGAAGCCCAGTACTTC. It is translated as CASSDRGGPGEAQYF. This chain uses TRBV11-2 with TRBJ2-5; D is possibly TRBD1 (5 bases). Trimming took 6 bases from V and 9 from J, leaving 23 bases between them. This CDR3 spans 15 amino acids. Germline V lookup: CDR1 SGHAT, CDR2 FQNNGV.

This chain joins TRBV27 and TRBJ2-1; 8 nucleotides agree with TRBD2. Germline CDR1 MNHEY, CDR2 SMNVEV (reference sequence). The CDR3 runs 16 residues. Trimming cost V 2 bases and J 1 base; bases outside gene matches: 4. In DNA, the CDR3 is TGTGCCAGCAGTTTAGCGGGAGGTTTTTCCTACAATGAGCAGTTCTTC. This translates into CASSLAGGFSYNEQFF.

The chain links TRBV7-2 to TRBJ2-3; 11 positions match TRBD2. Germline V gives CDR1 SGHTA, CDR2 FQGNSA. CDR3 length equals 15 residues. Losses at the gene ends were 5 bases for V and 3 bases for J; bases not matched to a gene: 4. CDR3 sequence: CASSHRTSGTDTQYF. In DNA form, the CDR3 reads TGTGCCAGCAGCCACAGGACTAGCGGGACAGATACGCAGTATTTT. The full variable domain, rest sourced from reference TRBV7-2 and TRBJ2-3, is GAGVSQSPSNKVTEKGKDVELRCDPISGHTALYWYRQSLGQGLEFLIYFQGNSAPDKSGLPSDRFSAERTGGSVSTLTIQRTQQEDSAVYLCASSHRTSGTDTQYFGPGTRLTVL.

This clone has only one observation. As DNA, the CDR3 is TGTGCCAGCAGCGTAGCGGGAGGGCGCCACGAGCAGTACTTC. This codes for CASSVAGGRHEQYF. The chain recombines TRBV9 with TRBJ2-7; the match to TRBD2 covers 8 bases. CDR1 is SGDLS, CDR2 YYNGEE, per germline. Trimming took 0 bases from V and 5 from J; bases not matched to a gene: 4. This CDR3 has 14 amino acids.

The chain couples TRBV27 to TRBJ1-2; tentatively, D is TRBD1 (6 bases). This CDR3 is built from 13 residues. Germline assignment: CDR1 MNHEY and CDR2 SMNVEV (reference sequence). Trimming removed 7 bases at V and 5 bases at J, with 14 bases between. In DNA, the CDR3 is TGTGCCAGCACCACAGGGAGAGGATATGGCTACACCTTC. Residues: CASTTGRGYGYTF.